This T cell receptor beta chain is from a study of shared clonotypes between healthy human individuals. For the study at large: Per donor, CD8 memory used one plate, CD8 naive used two, CD4 memory used three and CD4 naive used three. Study-level points and caveats: The sharing of roughly 5% of naive CD4 clonotypes was seen across a handful of donors.

This clone occurred a few times. Its antigen remains unidentified. Evenly divided among several immunoSEQ plates was the genomic DNA of each subset. TCRdb keeps only in-frame clones here, not all; method: immunoSEQ multiplex PCR. Among 950,000 to 1,100,000 clones listed, 65% to 75% were seen once. Nashville, Tennessee was home to all donors, each a Caucasian adult. Germline assignment: CDR1 MNHEY and CDR2 SVGAGI. Between the trimmed V and J ends, which lost 5 bases and 10 bases, there was a span of 15 bases. The CDR3 consists of 13 residues. The specimen sequenced was memory CD4+ T cells sorted from blood. Subset described: CD45RA-negative fraction. The chain combines TRBV6-5 with TRBJ2-1, with D possibly matching TRBD1 (6 bases). This clonotype was obtained from a young man in good health. For the CDR3, the DNA is TGTGCCAGCAGTAGCCGACAGGACGGCGAGCAGTTCTTC. It codes for CASSSRQDGEQFF.